This is a list of T cell receptor beta chains from one sample in a study of blood T cell repertoires in COVID-19. Using immunoSEQ multiplex PCR, the repertoire was profiled, and TCRdb retains in-frame clones only, with some absent. Counted here are over 200,000 clones, more than 85% occurring once; the ten biggest clones make up 8.8%. The sample was PBMCs or T cells enriched from blood (not recorded which). The receptors here all came from a middle-aged man who had recovered from COVID-19. CDR3s include the opening cysteine and the closing phenylalanine or tryptophan. The order of the fields is D gene, clone size, J gene, V gene, CDR3 protein, CDR3 DNA. The D gene is left open where the match is weak. Rows may omit the clone size; those that give it use once, few, many or a size class.

TRBD1 | once | TRBJ1-1 | TRBV9 | CASSVEKGANTEAFF | TGTGCCAGCAGCGTAGAGAAGGGGGCGAACACTGAAGCTTTCTTT
TRBD2 | NA | TRBJ2-7 | TRBV28 | CASRKGEGYEQYF | TGTGCCAGCCGTAAAGGGGAGGGATACGAGCAGTACTTC
TRBD2 | NA | TRBJ2-5 | TRBV24-1 | CATSDFLGGQETQYF | TGTGCCACCAGTGATTTTCTCGGGGGGCAAGAGACCCAGTACTTC
TRBD2 | NA | TRBJ2-7 | TRBV7-2 | CASSLVRLAGYEQYF | TGTGCCAGCAGCTTAGTCCGACTAGCGGGCTACGAGCAGTACTTC
NA | NA | TRBJ2-1 | TRBV5-4 | CASSGGISYNEQFF | TGTGCCAGCAGCGGGGGGATCTCCTACAATGAGCAGTTCTTC
TRBD2 | few | TRBJ2-7 | TRBV7-2 | CASSYHALAGTGEQYF | TGTGCCAGCAGCTACCATGCACTAGCGGGAACTGGCGAGCAGTACTTC
TRBD2 | NA | TRBJ2-3 | TRBV7-9 | CASSSRTSGGSTDTQYF | TGTGCCAGCAGCAGCAGGACTAGCGGGGGGAGCACAGATACGCAGTATTTT
TRBD1 | NA | TRBJ1-1 | TRBV28 | CASSSQTGPTEAFF | TGTGCCAGCAGTTCCCAGACAGGGCCCACTGAAGCTTTCTTT
NA | once | TRBJ1-5 | TRBV7-2 | CASSHAMLSNQPQHF | TGTGCCAGCAGCCATGCTATGCTTAGCAATCAGCCCCAGCATTTT
NA | NA | TRBJ1-2 | TRBV29-1 | CSEWTVYGYTF | TGCAGCGAATGGACAGTCTATGGCTACACCTTC
NA | NA | TRBJ1-5 | TRBV3-1/TRBV3-2 | CASSQGTIGNQPQHF | TGTGCCAGCAGCCAAGGGACAATCGGCAATCAGCCCCAGCATTTT
TRBD2 | NA | TRBJ2-4 | TRBV15 | CATSPGTSGTDIQYF | TGTGCCACCAGCCCGGGGACTAGCGGGACAGACATTCAGTACTTC
NA | once | TRBJ1-1 | TRBV19 | CASSISGGGRPEAFF | TGTGCCAGTAGTATAAGCGGCGGGGGGAGGCCTGAAGCTTTCTTT
NA | NA | TRBJ1-1 | TRBV14 | CASSQVRRTEAFF | TGTGCCAGCAGCCAAGTCAGGCGCACTGAAGCTTTCTTT
TRBD1 | NA | TRBJ2-7 | TRBV6-6 | CASSPNPNRGLDEQYF | TGTGCCAGCAGTCCCAACCCCAACAGGGGGCTCGACGAGCAGTACTTC
TRBD1 | NA | TRBJ1-2 | TRBV4-1 | CASSPSNRGLSGYTF | TGCGCCAGCAGCCCATCCAACAGGGGGCTCAGTGGCTACACCTTC
TRBD1 | NA | TRBJ1-4 | TRBV3-1/TRBV3-2 | CASSQPGQGLEKLFF | TGTGCCAGCAGCCAACCTGGACAGGGTTTGGAAAAACTGTTTTTT
TRBD1 | NA | TRBJ1-5 | TRBV9 | CASSGQGTGDQPQHF | TGTGCCAGCAGCGGACAGGGGACAGGGGACCAGCCCCAGCATTTT
TRBD1 | NA | TRBJ1-4 | TRBV7-8 | CASSPPGQGINEKLFF | TGTGCCAGCAGCCCTCCTGGACAGGGAATTAATGAAAAACTGTTTTTT
NA | NA | TRBJ2-3 | TRBV7-9 | CASSLERAYTDTQYF | TGTGCCAGCAGCTTAGAAAGAGCCTACACAGATACGCAGTATTTT
NA | once | TRBJ2-5 | TRBV5-1 | CASSPGAQETQYF | TGCGCCAGCAGCCCTGGGGCACAAGAGACCCAGTACTTC
NA | NA | TRBJ1-4 | TRBV6-5 | CASWTFGEKLFF | TGTGCCAGCTGGACATTTGGGGAAAAACTGTTTTTT
TRBD1 | NA | TRBJ1-2 | TRBV12-3/TRBV12-4 | CASSSDREYGYTF | TGTGCCAGCAGTTCGGACAGGGAGTATGGCTACACCTTC
TRBD1 | NA | TRBJ2-1 | TRBV5-1 | CASSPGTGRDEQFF | TGCGCCAGCAGCCCCGGGACAGGGAGGGATGAGCAGTTCTTC
TRBD2 | NA | TRBJ2-1 | TRBV19 | CASNPGRDNEQFF | TGTGCCAGTAACCCAGGGAGGGACAATGAGCAGTTCTTC
TRBD2 | NA | TRBJ2-1 | TRBV6-6 | CASSRSGTSGYNEQFF | TGTGCCAGCAGTCGATCCGGGACTAGCGGGTACAATGAGCAGTTCTTC
TRBD2 | NA | TRBJ2-1 | TRBV7-9 | CASSFSGRKGNNEQFF | TGTGCCAGCAGTTTTAGCGGGAGGAAGGGAAACAATGAGCAGTTCTTC
TRBD2 | NA | TRBJ2-3 | TRBV29-1 | CSVVGGGATDTQYF | TGCAGCGTTGTCGGGGGGGGGGCTACAGATACGCAGTATTTT
TRBD1 | NA | TRBJ2-7 | TRBV3-1/TRBV3-2 | CASSLAGTGSYEQYF | TGTGCCAGCAGCCTAGCCGGGACAGGCTCCTACGAGCAGTACTTC
NA | NA | TRBJ1-1 | TRBV11-1 | CASSFAGGAMNTEAFF | TGTGCCAGCAGCTTTGCAGGCGGGGCCATGAACACTGAAGCTTTCTTT
NA | NA | TRBJ2-7 | TRBV5-6 | CASSLEVDDSYEQYF | TGTGCCAGCAGCTTGGAAGTAGATGACTCCTACGAGCAGTACTTC
TRBD1 | NA | TRBJ1-5 | TRBV18 | CASSPPKGANGNQPQHF | TGTGCCAGCTCACCACCAAAGGGGGCTAATGGCAATCAGCCCCAGCATTTT
TRBD2 | NA | TRBJ2-5 | TRBV6-6 | CASSPRTGGRETQYF | TGTGCCAGCAGTCCTCGCACGGGGGGGCGAGAGACCCAGTACTTC
NA | NA | TRBJ1-2 | TRBV6-2/TRBV6-3 | CASSYSLYGYTF | TGTGCCAGCAGTTACTCACTCTATGGCTACACCTTC
NA | NA | TRBJ1-1 | TRBV10-3 | CAISERVLREAEAFF | TGTGCCATCAGTGAGCGAGTCCTGCGGGAGGCTGAAGCTTTCTTT
NA | NA | TRBJ1-1 | TRBV6-5 | CASSYHRNTEAFF | TGTGCCAGCAGTTATCACAGGAACACTGAAGCTTTCTTT
NA | NA | TRBJ2-2 | TRBV14 | CASRKTGPTGELFF | TGTGCCAGCAGAAAGACAGGACCCACCGGGGAGCTGTTTTTT